This passage covers 32 T cell receptor beta chains from one sample sequenced in a study of Ad26.COV2.S vaccination and SARS-CoV-2 variants. Treatment of the sample: 15 to 20 received Ad26.COV2.S at low or high dose, single or two shots; roughly 5 received placebo; per-sample allocation not given. Following the first vaccine or placebo injection, samples were taken on day 63. Sequencing was performed with immunoSEQ multiplex PCR; in TCRdb, only in-frame clones are kept and a portion is missing. The table records hundreds of thousands of clones, over 75% of them present only once. The source was peripheral blood, collected in a trial of Ad26.COV2.S vaccine versus placebo. These receptor sequences come from a person between 18 and 59 years old who received the Ad26.COV2.S COVID-19 vaccine or a placebo.

This clone was counted only a few times. This rearrangement joins TRBV7-2 to TRBJ2-5, with D perhaps matching TRBD2 (6 bases). The CDR3 has 13 amino acids. Germline values: CDR1 SGHTA, CDR2 FQGNSA. The V end was cut by 3 bases, the J end by 5 bases, with 10 bases between. The CDR3 DNA reads TGTGCCAGCAGCTTTGGAGGGTCTGAGACCCAGTACTTC. Protein: CASSFGGSETQYF. Together with reference TRBV7-2 and TRBJ2-5, the CDR3 gives the full variable domain: GAGVSQSPSNKVTEKGKDVELRCDPISGHTALYWYRQSLGQGLEFLIYFQGNSAPDKSGLPSDRFSAERTGGSVSTLTIQRTQQEDSAVYLCASSFGGSETQYFGPGTRLLVL.

This chain joins TRBV5-1 and TRBJ1-2, with a possible D match to TRBD1 (5 bases). The germline V and J ends were trimmed by 4 bases and 1 base, with 11 bases remaining between them. This CDR3 is built from 14 residues. CDR1 is SGHRS, CDR2 YFSETQ, per germline. The CDR3: CASSPGTGNYGYTF. CDR3 nucleotide sequence: TGCGCCAGCAGCCCTGGGACCGGTAACTATGGCTACACCTTC.

This chain connects TRBV18 to TRBJ1-1; a possible D gene is TRBD1 (6 bases). Germline loops: CDR1 KGHSH, CDR2 LQKENI. This CDR3 spans 15 amino acids. The V end lost 0 bases, the J end lost 1 base, and 9 bases lay between the germline ends. DNA for the CDR3: TGTGCCAGCTCACCACCTAGCAGGGGGAACACTGAAGCTTTCTTT. It specifies CASSPPSRGNTEAFF.

The CDR3 loop reads CASSDPLRTAYEQYF. The DNA of the CDR3 is TGTGCCAGCAGTGACCCCCTCAGGACAGCCTACGAGCAGTACTTC. V and J are TRBV25-1 and TRBJ2-7; possible D gene TRBD1, 6 bases. The CDR3 is 15 residues long. In germline, CDR1 is MGHDK, CDR2 SYGVNS. V lost 3 bases and J 2 bases, leaving 14 bases between the germline ends.

The chain is built from TRBV2 and TRBJ1-1; D not resolved. This CDR3 has 12 residues. The V and J ends lost 8 bases and 2 bases respectively, with 9 bases between them. Germline V lookup: CDR1 SNHLY, CDR2 FYNNEI. The chain's CDR3 is CASPARNTEAFF. CDR3 DNA sequence: TGTGCCAGCCCCGCACGAAACACTGAAGCTTTCTTT. The full variable domain, with the rest looked up from reference TRBV2 and TRBJ1-1, is EPEVTQTPSHQVTQMGQEVILRCVPISNHLYFYWYRQILGQKVEFLVSFYNNEISEKSEIFDDQFSVERPDGSNFTLKIRSTKLEDSAMYFCASPARNTEAFFGQGTRLTVV.

The chain links TRBV29-1 to TRBJ2-7, with D possibly TRBD1 on 7 matching bases. The germline V gene has CDR1 SQVTM and CDR2 ANQGSEA. The CDR3 totals 13 residues. Trimming stripped 6 bases from V and 2 bases from J, with 14 bases between. The CDR3 nucleotides are TGCAGCGTGGCGGGACAGCGGGCCTACGAGCAGTACTTC. It translates to CSVAGQRAYEQYF.

The chain uses TRBV6-6 and TRBJ2-7; TRBD1 aligns across 8 bases. Germline V gene data show CDR1 as MNHNY and CDR2 as SVGAGI (reference sequence). V gave up 0 bases and J gave up 0 bases; unmatched junction bases: 1. This CDR3 contains 15 residues. This CDR3 is CASSYSGQGSYEQYF. CDR3 in DNA: TGTGCCAGCAGTTACTCTGGACAGGGCTCCTACGAGCAGTACTTC.

The chain is built from TRBV5-4 and TRBJ1-4; weak D call: TRBD1 (5 bases). Between the trimmed V and J ends, which lost 4 bases and 7 bases, there was a span of 11 bases. The germline CDR1 and CDR2 sequences are SGHNT and YYREEE (reference sequence). This CDR3 is built from 13 residues. The CDR3 DNA is TGTGCCAGCAGCCTCCGGGGGGGTGAAAAACTGTTTTTT. It encodes CASSLRGGEKLFF. Looking up the rest from reference TRBV5-4 and TRBJ1-4 gives the full variable domain: ETGVTQSPTHLIKTRGQQVTLRCSSQSGHNTVSWYQQALGQGPQFIFQYYREEENGRGNFPPRFSGLQFPNYSSELNVNALELDDSALYLCASSLRGGEKLFFGSGTQLSVL.

The rearrangement links TRBV7-3 to TRBJ2-7; 9 bases align to TRBD2. The CDR3 runs 15 residues. Germline trimming cut 2 bases from V and 4 bases from J; bases unmatched to any gene: 6. In germline, CDR1 is SGHTA, CDR2 FQGTGA. The CDR3 region is CASSLFSGSQYEQYF. DNA of the CDR3: TGTGCCAGCAGCTTATTTAGCGGGAGTCAATACGAGCAGTACTTC.

V is TRBV2 and J is TRBJ1-1; D is uncertain. The V end lost 2 bases, the J end lost 2 bases, and 12 bases lay between the germline ends. The length of the CDR3 is 15 residues. The V gene's germline CDR1 is SNHLY and CDR2 FYNNEI. This chain's CDR3 is CASSEPSASNTEAFF. CDR3 nucleotides: TGTGCCAGCAGTGAACCATCAGCATCAAACACTGAAGCTTTCTTT. Combining the CDR3 with reference TRBV2 and TRBJ1-1 gives the whole variable domain EPEVTQTPSHQVTQMGQEVILRCVPISNHLYFYWYRQILGQKVEFLVSFYNNEISEKSEIFDDQFSVERPDGSNFTLKIRSTKLEDSAMYFCASSEPSASNTEAFFGQGTRLTVV.

The V and J genes are TRBV7-8 and TRBJ2-7; a possible D gene is TRBD1 (5 bases). V dropped 3 bases and J dropped 3 bases, with 12 bases sitting between them. CDR3 length: 14 amino acids. Germline assignment: CDR1 SGHVS and CDR2 FQNEAQ. The CDR3 here is CASSFEAGIYEQYF. The CDR3 bases are TGTGCCAGCAGCTTCGAAGCAGGGATCTACGAGCAGTACTTC.

This clone was observed a handful of times. The CDR3 sequence is CASSQLGPTDTQYF. As DNA, the CDR3 is TGTGCCAGCAGTCAACTAGGACCTACAGATACGCAGTATTTT. This sequence joins TRBV7-8 and TRBJ2-3; perhaps TRBD2 as D (5 bases). The V gene lost 6 bases and the J gene lost 3 bases, with 13 bases spanning the gap. Germline CDR1 reads SGHVS; CDR2 reads FQNEAQ. This CDR3 is 14 amino acids long.

This chain links TRBV5-4 with TRBJ1-4; D remains ambiguous. This CDR3 is 14 amino acids long. Trimming left V 4 bases short and J 5 bases short, with 12 bases between. From germline, CDR1 is SGHNT and CDR2 YYREEE (reference sequence). The CDR3 DNA follows: TGTGCCAGCAGCACTAGACCTTACAATGAAAAACTGTTTTTT. Protein: CASSTRPYNEKLFF. The full variable domain, completed using reference TRBV5-4 and TRBJ1-4, is ETGVTQSPTHLIKTRGQQVTLRCSSQSGHNTVSWYQQALGQGPQFIFQYYREEENGRGNFPPRFSGLQFPNYSSELNVNALELDDSALYLCASSTRPYNEKLFFGSGTQLSVL.

This chain joins TRBV19 and TRBJ2-1; 7 bases fit TRBD2. The CDR3 length is 13 residues. With V trimmed by 5 bases and J by 9 bases, 7 bases remained unmatched. Germline V gene data show CDR1 as LNHDA and CDR2 as SQIVND (reference sequence). The CDR3 sequence is CASSAGLSGEQFF. The CDR3 DNA follows: TGTGCCAGTAGTGCGGGACTATCGGGTGAGCAGTTCTTC.

The chain couples TRBV5-1 to TRBJ1-1; 7 nucleotides line up with TRBD1. The ends lost 4 bases at V and 4 bases at J; junction bases unmatched: 13. The CDR3 sequence is 16 residues long. Germline CDR1 reads SGHRS; CDR2 reads YFSETQ. The CDR3 nucleotides read TGCGCCAGCAGCCCGCACAGGGGTGGTGGAGGCACTGAAGCTTTCTTT. Encoded protein: CASSPHRGGGGTEAFF.

The chain couples TRBV28 to TRBJ1-6; 7 bases fit TRBD1. The CDR3 has 12 amino acids. The germline V gene encodes CDR1 MDHEN and CDR2 SYDVKM. Unmatched junction bases numbered 5, after V lost 4 bases and J lost 14 bases. CDR3 region: CASSSQGITLHF. In DNA, the CDR3 is TGTGCCAGCAGTTCACAGGGGATCACCCTCCACTTT.

This clone was seen more than once but under ten times. The chain couples TRBV2 to TRBJ1-1; D may be TRBD1 (6 bases). The CDR3 loop spans 12 amino acids. The germline V and J ends were trimmed by 5 bases and 11 bases, with 15 bases remaining between them. Germline V CDR1 and CDR2: SNHLY, FYNNEI. The CDR3 region is CASSKQGFGAFF. Here the CDR3 DNA reads TGTGCCAGCAGTAAACAGGGATTTGGTGCTTTCTTT.

This clone came up a few times. This rearrangement joins TRBV14 to TRBJ2-1, with D possibly TRBD1 on 5 matching bases. Trimming left V 2 bases short and J 1 base short, with 9 bases between. CDR1 is SGHDN and CDR2 is FVKESK in the germline V gene. The CDR3 runs to 15 residues. The CDR3 sequence: CASSQRGKSYNEQFF. CDR3 coding DNA: TGTGCCAGCAGCCAAAGGGGTAAATCCTACAATGAGCAGTTCTTC.

The chain joins TRBV6-2 or TRBV6-3 to TRBJ2-4; D is ambiguous. CDR3 length: 18 residues. Germline V gives CDR1 MNHEY, CDR2 SVGEGT. V shed 0 bases and J shed 0 bases, with 15 bases lying between them. CDR3 nucleotides: TGTGCCAGCAGTTACTCGAGCTTCCCCCTCCTAGCCAAAAACATTCAGTACTTC. This codes for CASSYSSFPLLAKNIQYF.

The chain has TRBV2 and TRBJ2-7, with unresolved D. The V gene lost 7 bases and the J gene lost 4 bases, with 11 bases spanning the gap. This CDR3 contains 12 residues. The germline V gene encodes CDR1 SNHLY and CDR2 FYNNEI. In DNA, the CDR3 is TGTGCCAGCACCCTATCGGGTTACGAGCAGTACTTC. It encodes CASTLSGYEQYF.

The J gene is TRBJ1-6, the V gene TRBV27; 10 bases fit TRBD1. Germline CDR1 is MNHEY and CDR2 is SMNVEV (reference sequence). Trimming took 6 bases from V and 1 from J; bases not matched to a gene: 15. CDR3 length: 20 amino acids. DNA for the CDR3: TGTGCCAGCAGCACAGGTCGGGACAGGGGAGAGGTATCCTATAATTCACCCCTCCACTTT. Residues: CASSTGRDRGEVSYNSPLHF.

The chain recombines TRBV6-2 or TRBV6-3 with TRBJ2-7, with D perhaps matching TRBD1 (5 bases). The ends were cut back, 2 bases at V and 7 bases at J, with 12 bases in the middle. CDR1 MNHEY and CDR2 SVGEGT come from the germline V gene. The CDR3 runs 13 residues. CDR3 protein: CASSYQGRYEQYF. The CDR3 coding sequence is TGTGCCAGCAGTTACCAGGGAAGGTATGAGCAGTACTTC.

Notes on this clone: In the same sample, other DNA sequences code for this CDR3. The chain joins TRBV18 to TRBJ2-7; D is uncertain. Germline values: CDR1 KGHSH, CDR2 LQKENI. V dropped 3 bases and J dropped 5 bases, with 5 bases sitting between them. The CDR3 has 11 residues. The CDR3 region has the DNA TGTGCCAGCTCACCTGGCCACGAGCAGTACTTC. Residues: CASSPGHEQYF.

The rearrangement joins TRBV27 to TRBJ2-5; D is perhaps TRBD2 (7 bases). The CDR3 loop spans 15 amino acids. Germline CDR1 MNHEY, CDR2 SMNVEV (reference sequence). The V gene lost 5 bases and the J gene lost 7 bases, with 20 bases spanning the gap. The CDR3 region is CASSPVGGGVGTQYF. The DNA of the CDR3 is TGTGCCAGCAGTCCCGTCGGAGGGGGGGTAGGGACCCAGTACTTC.

CDR3 region: CASSPGGSSYEQYF. CDR3 DNA: TGTGCCAGCAGTCCTGGCGGGAGCTCCTACGAGCAGTACTTC. This chain joins TRBV27 and TRBJ2-7; 7 bases map to TRBD2. Looked up from germline, CDR1 is MNHEY and CDR2 is SMNVEV (reference sequence). This CDR3 has 14 residues. V dropped 5 bases and J dropped 0; count of bases not matched to a gene: 4.

This clone was counted once. The genes are TRBV4-3 and TRBJ2-1; D ambiguous. The CDR3 totals 14 residues. The germline CDR1 and CDR2 sequences are LGHNA and YSLEER. The ends were cut back, 0 bases at V and 5 bases at J, with 8 bases in the middle. The CDR3 here is CASSQDGYNNEQFF. As DNA, the CDR3 is TGCGCCAGCAGCCAAGACGGCTATAACAATGAGCAGTTCTTC.

This clone showed up just a few times. This sequence joins TRBV30 and TRBJ1-3; D is undetermined. Between the trimmed V and J ends, which lost 2 bases and 2 bases, there was a span of 10 bases. This CDR3 comprises 14 residues. Germline V lookup: CDR1 GTSNPN, CDR2 SVGIG (reference sequence). The chain's CDR3 is CAWSLWGAGNTIYF. In DNA, the CDR3 is TGTGCCTGGAGTCTATGGGGAGCTGGAAACACCATATATTTT. Supplemented by reference TRBV30 and TRBJ1-3, the full variable domain reads SQTIHQWPATLVQPVGSPLSLECTVEGTSNPNLYWYRQAAGRGLQLLFYSVGIGQISSEVPQNLSASRPQDRQFILSSKKLLLSDSGFYLCAWSLWGAGNTIYFGEGSWLTVV.

V gene TRBV5-6 combines with J gene TRBJ1-1; D gene uncertain. The CDR3 is made up of 13 amino acids. CDR1 and CDR2 (germline): SGHDT, YYEEEE. Trimming cost V 2 bases and J 3 bases, with 8 bases left between them. CDR3 sequence reads: CASSFSGYTEAFF. In DNA, the CDR3 is TGTGCCAGCAGCTTCTCAGGCTACACTGAAGCTTTCTTT. Together with reference TRBV5-6 and TRBJ1-1, the CDR3 gives the full variable domain: DAGVTQSPTHLIKTRGQQVTLRCSPKSGHDTVSWYQQALGQGPQFIFQYYEEEERQRGNFPDRFSGHQFPNYSSELNVNALLLGDSALYLCASSFSGYTEAFFGQGTRLTVV.

V usage is TRBV5-6 and J usage is TRBJ2-7, with no clear D. V lost 5 bases and J lost 3, with 12 bases in between. This CDR3 has 13 residues. Germline V gene lookup returns CDR1 SGHDT and CDR2 YYEEEE. This chain's CDR3 is CASSFKAVYEQYF. DNA for the CDR3: TGTGCCAGCAGTTTCAAGGCCGTCTACGAGCAGTACTTC.

In the case of this clone: The sample carries other DNA sequences with the same CDR3. The chain couples TRBV7-9 to TRBJ2-3; D remains ambiguous. CDR1 and CDR2 (germline): SEHNR, FQNEAQ (reference sequence). With 5 bases removed from V and 2 bases from J, the gap between germline ends came to 5 bases. CDR3 size: 12 residues. In DNA, the CDR3 is TGTGCCAGCAGCCCCTACACAGATACGCAGTATTTT. Translated: CASSPYTDTQYF.

This sequence joins TRBV5-5 and TRBJ2-4, with D possibly being TRBD2 (6 bases). V was pared by 0 bases and J by 1 base, with 14 bases between. CDR1 is SGHKS and CDR2 is YYEKEE in the germline V gene (reference sequence). This CDR3 spans 17 amino acids. The CDR3 sequence is CASSLGGGVLAKNIQYF. CDR3 coding DNA: TGTGCCAGCAGCTTGGGGGGAGGTGTCCTGGCCAAAAACATTCAGTACTTC.

This chain links TRBV20-1 with TRBJ2-5; D is perhaps TRBD1 (6 bases). With 3 bases removed from V and 4 bases from J, the gap between germline ends came to 9 bases. The CDR3 is 12 residues long. The V gene's germline CDR1 is DFQATT and CDR2 SNEGSKA (reference sequence). DNA of the CDR3: TGCAGTGCTAGTATAGGGGGAGAGACCCAGTACTTC. Translating it yields CSASIGGETQYF.